This T cell receptor beta chain was captured in a study of cytomegalovirus exposure and HLA in healthy donors. The PCR used 60 Vbeta and 13 Jbeta primers. Measured with immunoSEQ multiplex PCR; TCRdb has only the in-frame clones, and not every one. The sample has 160,000 or so clones, more than 70% seen once. Germline V CDR1 and CDR2: MGHRA, YSYEKL. CDR3 length equals 17 residues. After removal of 4 bases from V and 0 bases from J, the junction contained 9 bases not matched to a gene. This clone was recorded a few times. The chain recombines TRBV4-1 with TRBJ2-1; 7 bases fit TRBD1. The receptor's source is a man aged 55 to 70 in good health and CMV-seronegative. The specimen was PBMCs. The CDR3, as DNA: TGCGCCAGCAGCCCCTGGACAGGACTTCTCTCCTACAATGAGCAGTTCTTC. Translation gives CASSPWTGLLSYNEQFF.